The entry that follows covers one T cell receptor beta chain sequence. TCRdb keeps only in-frame clones here, not all; method: immunoSEQ multiplex PCR. The sample records 60,000 to 70,000 clones, about 85% being singletons. These data are taken from a study of blood T cell repertoires in COVID-19. This CDR3 comprises 15 residues. Germline values: CDR1 MNHEY, CDR2 SVGAGI. The germline V and J ends were trimmed by 0 bases and 2 bases, with 11 bases remaining between them. The chain has TRBV6-5 and TRBJ2-7, with D unclear. Sequencing was performed on peripheral blood. The receptor comes from a man older than 75 with acute or convalescent COVID-19. The CDR3: CASSYSSRGPYEQYF. In DNA form, the CDR3 reads TGTGCCAGCAGTTACTCGAGCCGCGGCCCCTACGAGCAGTACTTC.